The 7 T cell receptor beta chains below come from one sample, sequenced in a study of blood T cell repertoires in COVID-19. Sequenced by immunoSEQ multiplex PCR; TCRdb stores in-frame clones only, minus some. The profile shows some 62,000 clones, around 80% of them singletons. Sequenced input: peripheral blood. The receptors originated from a man aged 55 to 70 with COVID-19, enrolled during active disease.

The chain has TRBV13 and TRBJ2-7; 8 bases are a match to TRBD1. J was trimmed by 1 base and V by 7 bases; bases with no gene match: 6. The CDR3 extends over 14 amino acids. Germline CDR1 reads PRHDT; CDR2 reads FYEKMQ (reference sequence). DNA of the CDR3: TGTGCCAGCAAGCCGGGACAGGCGTCCTACGAGCAGTACTTC. It codes for CASKPGQASYEQYF.

The chain combines TRBV2 with TRBJ2-7, with 7 nucleotides matching TRBD2. V trimming: 2 bases; J trimming: 0 bases; junction bases outside the gene matches: 7. This CDR3 comprises 16 residues. CDR1 is SNHLY, CDR2 FYNNEI, per germline. The DNA for the CDR3 is TGTGCCAGCAGTGAACGTAGCGGGTCGAGCTCCTACGAGCAGTACTTC. Translation gives CASSERSGSSSYEQYF.

The gene calls are TRBV28 and TRBJ1-4, with TRBD1 as a possible D gene (5 bases). Trimming cost V 3 bases and J 6 bases, with 23 bases left between them. Looked up from germline, CDR1 is MDHEN and CDR2 is SYDVKM. This CDR3 is built from 18 residues. The CDR3 sequence is CASSFFGRGVSPHEKLFF. The CDR3 DNA is TGTGCCAGCAGTTTCTTTGGGCGGGGGGTTTCACCCCATGAAAAACTGTTTTTT.

This chain connects TRBV28 to TRBJ2-7; TRBD2 might be the D (5 bases). CDR1 and CDR2 from the germline V gene are MDHEN and SYDVKM. Trimming pared 3 bases from V and 5 bases from J, leaving 14 bases between. The CDR3 has 14 residues. CDR3 loop: CASSLSGLGHEQYF. CDR3 DNA sequence: TGTGCCAGCAGTTTGAGCGGCCTAGGCCACGAGCAGTACTTC.

V and J are TRBV5-1 and TRBJ2-2; TRBD1 aligns across 9 bases. CDR3 size: 16 residues. V shed 1 base, J shed 6 bases, and the junction held 7 bases outside the gene matches. Per the germline V gene, CDR1 is SGHRS and CDR2 is YFSETQ. CDR3 DNA: TGCGCCAGCAGCTTGTCCGGGACAGGGCCACCCGGGGAGCTGTTTTTT. This codes for CASSLSGTGPPGELFF.

The J gene is TRBJ2-7, the V gene TRBV6-5; 9 positions match TRBD1. Trimming cost V 6 bases and J 3 bases; bases outside gene matches: 6. Germline V gene sequence: CDR1 MNHEY, CDR2 SVGAGI. This CDR3 contains 14 residues. The CDR3 DNA reads TGTGCCAGCAGCGGGGGGACAGGGATCTACGAGCAGTACTTC. It encodes CASSGGTGIYEQYF.

The chain recombines TRBV10-3 with TRBJ1-5, with a tentative D call TRBD1 (5 bases). The CDR3 runs to 16 residues. The V end lost 10 bases, the J end lost 6 bases, and 25 bases lay between the germline ends. The V gene's germline CDR1 is ENHRY and CDR2 SYGVKD. CDR3 sequence reads: CATGAEGSPRGQPQHF. The CDR3 coding sequence is TGTGCCACTGGGGCGGAAGGGTCACCTAGGGGTCAGCCCCAGCATTTT.